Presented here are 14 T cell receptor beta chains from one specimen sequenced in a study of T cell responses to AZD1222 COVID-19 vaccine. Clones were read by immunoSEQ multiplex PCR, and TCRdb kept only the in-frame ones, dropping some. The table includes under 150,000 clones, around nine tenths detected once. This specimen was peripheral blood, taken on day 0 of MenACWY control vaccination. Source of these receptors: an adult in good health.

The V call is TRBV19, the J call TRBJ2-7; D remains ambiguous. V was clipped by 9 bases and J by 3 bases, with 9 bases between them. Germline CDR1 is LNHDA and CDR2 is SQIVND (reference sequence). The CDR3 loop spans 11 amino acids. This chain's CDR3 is CARTAYYEQYF. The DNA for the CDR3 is TGTGCCAGGACTGCATACTACGAGCAGTACTTC.

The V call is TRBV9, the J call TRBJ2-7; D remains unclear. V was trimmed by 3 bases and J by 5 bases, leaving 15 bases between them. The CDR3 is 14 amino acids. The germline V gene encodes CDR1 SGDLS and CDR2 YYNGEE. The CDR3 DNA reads TGTGCCAGCAGCGCCCCTAGTGGGAACGACGAGCAGTACTTC. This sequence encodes CASSAPSGNDEQYF.

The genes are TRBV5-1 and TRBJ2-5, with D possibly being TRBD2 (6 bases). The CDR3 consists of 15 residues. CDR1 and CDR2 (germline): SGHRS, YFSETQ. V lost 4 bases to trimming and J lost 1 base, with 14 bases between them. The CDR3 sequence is CASSLVGGGQETQYF. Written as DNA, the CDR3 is TGCGCCAGCAGCCTTGTGGGGGGAGGCCAAGAGACCCAGTACTTC. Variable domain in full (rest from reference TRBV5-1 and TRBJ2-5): KAGVTQTPRYLIKTRGQQVTLSCSPISGHRSVSWYQQTPGQGLQFLFEYFSETQRNKGNFPGRFSGRQFSNSRSEMNVSTLELGDSALYLCASSLVGGGQETQYFGPGTRLLVL.

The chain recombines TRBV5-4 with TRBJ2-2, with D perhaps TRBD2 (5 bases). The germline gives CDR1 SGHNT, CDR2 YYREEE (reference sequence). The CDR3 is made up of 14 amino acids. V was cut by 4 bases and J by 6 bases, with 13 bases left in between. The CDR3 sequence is CASSRTVRPGELFF. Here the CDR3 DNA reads TGTGCCAGCAGCCGGACTGTCCGGCCCGGGGAGCTGTTTTTT.

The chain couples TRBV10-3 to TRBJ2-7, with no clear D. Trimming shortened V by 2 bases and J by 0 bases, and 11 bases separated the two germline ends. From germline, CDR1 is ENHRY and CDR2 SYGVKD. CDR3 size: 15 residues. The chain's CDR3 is CAISEDGKYSYEQYF. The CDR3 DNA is TGTGCCATCAGTGAGGATGGGAAATACTCCTACGAGCAGTACTTC.

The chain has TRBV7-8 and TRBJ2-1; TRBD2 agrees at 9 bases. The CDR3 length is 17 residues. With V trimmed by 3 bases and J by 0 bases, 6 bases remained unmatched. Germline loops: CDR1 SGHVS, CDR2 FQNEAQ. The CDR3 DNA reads TGTGCCAGCAGCTTTCGACTAGCGGATAGCTCCTACAATGAGCAGTTCTTC. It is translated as CASSFRLADSSYNEQFF.

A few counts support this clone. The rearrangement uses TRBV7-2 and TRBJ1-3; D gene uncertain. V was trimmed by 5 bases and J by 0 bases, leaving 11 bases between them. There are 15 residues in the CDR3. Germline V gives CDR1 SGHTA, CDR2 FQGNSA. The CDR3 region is CASSPNKGSGNTIYF. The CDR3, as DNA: TGTGCCAGCAGCCCGAACAAGGGCTCTGGAAACACCATATATTTT. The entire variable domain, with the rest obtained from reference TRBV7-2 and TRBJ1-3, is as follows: GAGVSQSPSNKVTEKGKDVELRCDPISGHTALYWYRQSLGQGLEFLIYFQGNSAPDKSGLPSDRFSAERTGGSVSTLTIQRTQQEDSAVYLCASSPNKGSGNTIYFGEGSWLTVV.

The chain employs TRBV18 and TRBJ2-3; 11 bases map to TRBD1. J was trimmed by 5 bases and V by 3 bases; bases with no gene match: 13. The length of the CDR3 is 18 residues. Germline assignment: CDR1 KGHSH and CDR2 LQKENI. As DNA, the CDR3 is TGTGCCAGCTCACCGACTGCCGGACAGGGGGCCGAGGGAGATACGCAGTATTTT. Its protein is CASSPTAGQGAEGDTQYF. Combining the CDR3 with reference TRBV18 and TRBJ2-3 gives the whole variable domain NAGVMQNPRHLVRRRGQEARLRCSPMKGHSHVYWYRQLPEEGLKFMVYLQKENIIDESGMPKERFSAEFPKEGPSILRIQQVVRGDSAAYFCASSPTAGQGAEGDTQYFGPGTRLTVL.

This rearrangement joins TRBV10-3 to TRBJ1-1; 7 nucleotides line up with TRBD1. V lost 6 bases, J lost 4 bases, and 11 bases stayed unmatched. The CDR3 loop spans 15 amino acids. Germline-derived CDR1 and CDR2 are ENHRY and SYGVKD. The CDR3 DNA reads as TGTGCCATCAGCGGCACGGGACAGCTTGGCACTGAAGCTTTCTTT. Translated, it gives CAISGTGQLGTEAFF.

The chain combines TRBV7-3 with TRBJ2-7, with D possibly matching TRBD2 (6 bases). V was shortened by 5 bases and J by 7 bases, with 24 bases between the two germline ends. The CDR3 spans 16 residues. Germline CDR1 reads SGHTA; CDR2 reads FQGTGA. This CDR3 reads CASSDYGGLGREEQYF. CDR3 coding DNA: TGTGCCAGCAGCGATTACGGGGGACTGGGGAGAGAAGAGCAGTACTTC. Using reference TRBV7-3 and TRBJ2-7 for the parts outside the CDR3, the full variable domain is GAGVSQTPSNKVTEKGKYVELRCDPISGHTALYWYRQSLGQGPEFLIYFQGTGAADDSGLPNDRFFAVRPEGSVSTLKIQRTERGDSAVYLCASSDYGGLGREEQYFGPGTRLTVT.

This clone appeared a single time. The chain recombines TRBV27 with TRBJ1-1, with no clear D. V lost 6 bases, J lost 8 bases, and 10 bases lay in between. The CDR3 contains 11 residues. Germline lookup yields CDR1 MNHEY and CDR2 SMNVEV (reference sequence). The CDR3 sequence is CASSSVGEAFF. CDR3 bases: TGTGCCAGCAGCTCCGTTGGGGAAGCTTTCTTT.

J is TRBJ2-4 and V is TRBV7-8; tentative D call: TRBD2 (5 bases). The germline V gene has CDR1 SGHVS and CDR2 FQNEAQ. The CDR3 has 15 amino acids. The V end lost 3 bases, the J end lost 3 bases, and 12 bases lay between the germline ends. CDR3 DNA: TGTGCCAGCAGCTTGAGAGGGCCCGGCAAAAACATTCAGTACTTC. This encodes CASSLRGPGKNIQYF.

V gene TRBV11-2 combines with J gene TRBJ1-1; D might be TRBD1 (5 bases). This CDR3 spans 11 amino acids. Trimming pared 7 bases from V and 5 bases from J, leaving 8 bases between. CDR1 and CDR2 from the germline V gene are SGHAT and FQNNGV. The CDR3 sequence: CASNRGTEAFF. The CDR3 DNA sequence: TGTGCCAGCAATAGGGGAACTGAAGCTTTCTTT.

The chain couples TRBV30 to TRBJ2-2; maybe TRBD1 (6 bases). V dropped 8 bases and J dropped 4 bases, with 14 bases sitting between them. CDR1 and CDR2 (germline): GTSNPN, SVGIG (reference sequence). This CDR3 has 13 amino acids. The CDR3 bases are TGTGCCGGATCCCGACAGGCCACCGGGGAGCTGTTTTTT. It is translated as CAGSRQATGELFF.